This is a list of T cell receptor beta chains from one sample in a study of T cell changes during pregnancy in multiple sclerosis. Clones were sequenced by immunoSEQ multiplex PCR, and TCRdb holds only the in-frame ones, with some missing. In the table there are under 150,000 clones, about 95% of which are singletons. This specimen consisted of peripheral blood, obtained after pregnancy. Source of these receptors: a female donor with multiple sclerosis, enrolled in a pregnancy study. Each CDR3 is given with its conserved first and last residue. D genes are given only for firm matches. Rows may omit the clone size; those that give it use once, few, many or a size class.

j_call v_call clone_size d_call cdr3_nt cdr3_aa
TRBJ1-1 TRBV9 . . TGTGCCAGCAGCGTAGCCCCCCCATCGGTTGGGCCTAACACTGAAGCTTTCTTT CASSVAPPSVGPNTEAFF
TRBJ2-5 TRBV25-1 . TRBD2 TGTGCCAGCAGTGTAGCGGGAGGGGGAGCAGAGACCCAGTACTTC CASSVAGGGAETQYF
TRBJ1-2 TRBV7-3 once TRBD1 TGTGCCAGCAGCTCGACCGGGACAGAGATGGACTACACCTTC CASSSTGTEMDYTF
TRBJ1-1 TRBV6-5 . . TGTGCCAGCAGTTACGGGCCAGGGAGGATGAACACTGAAGCTTTCTTT CASSYGPGRMNTEAFF
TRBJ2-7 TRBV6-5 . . TGTGCCAGCAGTTTAGTTCCTGCCTACGAGCAGTACTTC CASSLVPAYEQYF
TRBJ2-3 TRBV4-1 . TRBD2 TGCGCCAGCAGCCAAGAGGGACTAGCGGGAGTTAGCACAGATACGCAGTATTTT CASSQEGLAGVSTDTQYF
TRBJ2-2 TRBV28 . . TGTGCCAGCAGCCTGAACACCGGGGAGCTGTTTTTT CASSLNTGELFF
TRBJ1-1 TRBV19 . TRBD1 TGTGCCAGTAGGACAGGGTGGACTGAAGCTTTCTTT CASRTGWTEAFF
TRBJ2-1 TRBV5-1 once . TGCGCCAGCAGCTTGCAGGGGAATGAGCAGTTCTTC CASSLQGNEQFF
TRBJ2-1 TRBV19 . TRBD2 TGTGCCAGTAGTATGACTAGCGGGAAGCGGACCTACAATGAGCAGTTCTTC CASSMTSGKRTYNEQFF
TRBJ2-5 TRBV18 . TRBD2 TGTGCCAGCTCACCGACTAGCGGGGGTTATAAGACCCAGTACTTC CASSPTSGGYKTQYF
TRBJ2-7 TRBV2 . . TGTGCCAGCATCTCGGTCTTCTCCTACGAGCAGTACTTC CASISVFSYEQYF
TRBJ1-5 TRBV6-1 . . TGTGCCAGCAGTGAAGCCTACCAGCCCCAGCATTTT CASSEAYQPQHF
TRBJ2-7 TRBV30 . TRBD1 TGTGCCTGGAGTAAGACAGGGTTCTACGAGCAGTACTTC CAWSKTGFYEQYF
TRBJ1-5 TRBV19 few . TGTGCCAGTAGTTACATATCGGGTCAGCCCCAGCATTTT CASSYISGQPQHF
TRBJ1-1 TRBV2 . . TGTGCCGAATTTAGGGGGGGGCTGAACACTGAAGCTTTCTTT CAEFRGGLNTEAFF
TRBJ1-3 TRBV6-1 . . TGTGCCAGCATTGCAGGGGTGCGAGGAAACACCATATATTTT CASIAGVRGNTIYF
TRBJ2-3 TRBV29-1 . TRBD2 TGCAGCGTTGAAGGGTCGAGCGGGAGTATCCCAGATACGCAGTATTTT CSVEGSSGSIPDTQYF
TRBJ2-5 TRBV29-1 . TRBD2 TGCAGCGTTTCCAGCGGGAGTATCCAAGAGACCCAGTACTTC CSVSSGSIQETQYF
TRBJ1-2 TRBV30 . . TGTGCCTGGAGTGTACCGGGAAGCGGGGCGAATGGCTACACCTTC CAWSVPGSGANGYTF
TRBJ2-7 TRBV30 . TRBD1 TGCGCCTGGAGCCCCCAGGGACAGGGGCAATACGAGCAGTACTTC CAWSPQGQGQYEQYF
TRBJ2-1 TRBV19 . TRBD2 TGTGCCAGTAGTTTAGCGGGAGGGCCCTCGGATGAGCAGTTCTTC CASSLAGGPSDEQFF
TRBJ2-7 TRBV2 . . TGTGCCAGCAGTGAAGAGGCAGGGGGAGGCTACGAGCAGTACTTC CASSEEAGGGYEQYF